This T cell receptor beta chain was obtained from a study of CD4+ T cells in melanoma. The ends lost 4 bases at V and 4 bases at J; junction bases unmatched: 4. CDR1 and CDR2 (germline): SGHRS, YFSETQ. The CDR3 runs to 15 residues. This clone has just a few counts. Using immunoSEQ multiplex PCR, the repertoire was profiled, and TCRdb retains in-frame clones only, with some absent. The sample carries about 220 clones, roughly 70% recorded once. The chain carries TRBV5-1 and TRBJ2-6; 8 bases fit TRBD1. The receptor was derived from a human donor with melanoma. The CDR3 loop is CASSARGPGANVLTF. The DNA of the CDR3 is TGCGCCAGCAGCGCCAGGGGGCCCGGGGCCAACGTCCTGACTTTC.